This entry features one T cell receptor (beta chain) sequence. There are many counts of this clone. There is no known antigen for this receptor. Within one base of it there is no much larger clone, and no base qualities were kept. From the cysteine through the phenylalanine, the CDR3 covers 14 amino acids. The read is trimmed to its CDR3 DNA, 42 bases read in frame from base 1. CDR1 LGHNA and CDR2 YNFKEQ were looked up in the germline V gene. V is trimmed back by 3 bases and J by 14 bases, and the junction contains 6 bases that no gene match accounts for. The data were obtained in a study of cytotoxic CD8 clonotypes in ibrutinib-treated CLL (dated by TCRdb to the early 2020s). For the wider study: The cohort included roughly 15 treatment-naive and approximately eleven relapsed/refractory patients; 17 were IGHV unmutated. Partial responses were observed in about 25 patients and complete responses in 2; after a median follow-up of roughly 72 months, remission was maintained in roughly 15 patients and progression was observed in approximately 12. Response samples were taken after a median of around 13 months on treatment, ranging from about 6 to 40 months. On average, each sample yielded roughly 260,000 productive templates and tens of thousands of productive rearrangements. Longitudinal samples were available for about 30% of the roughly 86 trial participants. Cryopreserved peripheral blood mononuclear cells were obtained before treatment, at response, and at either sustained remission or disease progression. Every remission and progressive disease sample was obtained while ibrutinib was still being received by the patients. Study-wide findings and limitations: Public clonotypes were found to be uncommon and were observed to contract or remain stable during treatment; the increase in clonality was shown to reflect expansion of private clonotypes at ibrutinib response. Sustained-remission and progressing patients did not have matched sampling times, and lymph node repertoires were not examined. Clonality increased at ibrutinib response, stayed stable in sustained remission, and fell back toward baseline at progression. Baseline clonality was found to be higher than that of age-matched healthy donors and was strongly correlated with circulating CD8+ T-cell counts.

The sample's time point, from its label and the paper: roughly 2 years on ibrutinib. About 2 micrograms of genomic DNA were extracted from cryopreserved PBMCs for TCR beta library preparation. High-throughput TCR beta sequencing was performed on longitudinal blood samples from CLL patients receiving ibrutinib monotherapy. Patients were enrolled in a phase 2 open-label single-center ibrutinib monotherapy trial. A MiSeq instrument was used for deep resolution sequencing, which targeted depths ranging from 1 in 1 million up to 1 in 200,000 T cells, with coverage averaging 10x for each clonotype. TCR beta libraries were generated with the immunoSEQ hsTCRB Kit. Turning to the authors' computational methods: The data were analyzed with ImmunoSEQ Analyzer and ImmunoSEQ Data Assistant, and V, D and J gene assignments followed IMGT definitions. Clonality was computed as one minus normalized Shannon entropy of productive rearrangement frequencies, ranging from 0 to 1. Public clonotype analysis was restricted to overrepresented clonotypes comprising at least 0.05% of each patient's repertoire. Thirteen repertoires from age-matched healthy donors, obtained from immuneACCESS, served as clonality controls. TCRdb took over this immuneACCESS table, retaining in-frame rearrangements with V and J assigned. Such tables are incomplete; in checked studies, under half of the missing clones stem from an unresolved V gene, and the remainder is unexplained. The DNA was the basis for D and trimming; V, J and clone size are from that table. This sample lists 50,000 or so clones; more than 55% were detected once. The top ten clonotypes cover approximately 30% of the sample.

The sequence derives from a human donor with chronic lymphocytic leukemia. The chain links TRBV4-2 with TRBJ1-6, with 11 junctional bases fitting TRBD1. Sequencing was performed on PBMCs, taken after 24 months of ibrutinib treatment. CDR3 reads: CASSQGQGGLALHF. The DNA reads TGTGCCAGCAGCCAGGGACAGGGGGGTTTGGCCCTCCACTTT.